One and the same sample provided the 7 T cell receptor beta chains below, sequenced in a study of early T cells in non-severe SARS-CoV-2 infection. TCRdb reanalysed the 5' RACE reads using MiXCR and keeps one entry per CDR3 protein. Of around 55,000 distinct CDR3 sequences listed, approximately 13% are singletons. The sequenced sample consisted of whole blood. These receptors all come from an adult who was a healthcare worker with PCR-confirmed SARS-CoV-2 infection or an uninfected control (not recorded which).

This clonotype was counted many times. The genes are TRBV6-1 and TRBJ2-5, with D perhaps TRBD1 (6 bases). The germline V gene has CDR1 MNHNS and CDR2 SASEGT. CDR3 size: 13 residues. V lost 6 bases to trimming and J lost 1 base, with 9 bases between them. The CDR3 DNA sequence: TGTGCCAGCAGGGACAGTTCCCAAGAGACCCAGTACTTC. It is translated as CASRDSSQETQYF.

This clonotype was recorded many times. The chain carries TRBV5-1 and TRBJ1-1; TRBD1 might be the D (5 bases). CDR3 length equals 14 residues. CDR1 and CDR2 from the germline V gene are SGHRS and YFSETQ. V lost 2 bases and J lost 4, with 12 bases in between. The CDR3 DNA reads TGCGCCAGCAGCTTCCAGGGTTTGGGCACTGAAGCTTTCTTT. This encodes CASSFQGLGTEAFF.

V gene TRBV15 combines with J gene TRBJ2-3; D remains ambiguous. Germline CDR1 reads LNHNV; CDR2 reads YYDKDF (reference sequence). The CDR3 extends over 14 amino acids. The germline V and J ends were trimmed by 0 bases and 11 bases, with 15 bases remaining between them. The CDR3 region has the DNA TGTGCCACCAGCAGAGATGGCGGAACCTCTTTGCAGTATTTT. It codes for CATSRDGGTSLQYF.

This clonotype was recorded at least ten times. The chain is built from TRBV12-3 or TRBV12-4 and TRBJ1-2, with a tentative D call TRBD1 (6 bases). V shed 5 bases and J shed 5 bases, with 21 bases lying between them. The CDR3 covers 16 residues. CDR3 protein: CASSRTGGQRTYGYTF. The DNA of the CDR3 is TGTGCCAGCAGTCGTACAGGAGGACAGAGAACTTATGGCTACACCTTC.

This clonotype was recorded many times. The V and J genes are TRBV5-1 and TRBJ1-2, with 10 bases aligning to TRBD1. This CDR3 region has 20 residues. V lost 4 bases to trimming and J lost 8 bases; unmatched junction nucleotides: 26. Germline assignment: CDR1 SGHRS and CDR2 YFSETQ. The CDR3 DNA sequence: TGCGCCAGCAGCCTTGGTTTTACAACCTCCGCCGGGACAGGGGAGTTCGGCTACACCTTC. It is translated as CASSLGFTTSAGTGEFGYTF.

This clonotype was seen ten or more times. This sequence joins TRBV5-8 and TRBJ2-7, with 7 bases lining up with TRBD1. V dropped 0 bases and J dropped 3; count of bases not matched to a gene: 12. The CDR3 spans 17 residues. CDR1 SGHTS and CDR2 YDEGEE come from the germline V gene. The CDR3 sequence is CASSLGYRGGFRYEQYF. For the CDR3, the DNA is TGTGCCAGCAGCTTGGGGTACAGGGGCGGGTTCCGCTACGAGCAGTACTTC.

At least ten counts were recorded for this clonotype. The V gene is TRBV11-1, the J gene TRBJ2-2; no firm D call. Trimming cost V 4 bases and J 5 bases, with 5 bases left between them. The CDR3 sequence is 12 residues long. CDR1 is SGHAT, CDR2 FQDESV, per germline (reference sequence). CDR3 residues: CASSSPTGELFF. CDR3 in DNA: TGTGCCAGCAGCTCCCCTACCGGGGAGCTGTTTTTT.